This T cell receptor beta chain was profiled in a study of radiation and T cells in renal cell carcinoma. Study information: Nephrectomy followed 15 Gy stereotactic body radiation by 4 weeks. The study, taken as a whole, reports: Pretreatment tumor biopsies were lacking, so baseline clonotypes are unknown.

Time point here: blood 2 weeks post-SBRT. Indicated treatment: 15 Gy SBRT to primary tumor, nephrectomy 4 weeks later. Here immunoSEQ multiplex PCR was the method, and the copy in TCRdb shows in-frame clones only, minus some. Of some 150,000 clones listed, approximately 88% are singletons. Turning to this clone: Its antigen is undetermined.

This CDR3 contains 17 residues. Losses at the gene ends were 0 bases for V and 5 bases for J; bases not matched to a gene: 11. The chain has TRBV23-1 and TRBJ1-1; 8 positions agree with TRBD1. TRBV23-1 carries the ORF label, with uncertain function. The source is a woman aged 50 to 60 with renal cell carcinoma. The sample consisted of blood, taken from a patient whose treatment included radiotherapy and nephrectomy. CDR3 loop: CASSQSPADRVKTEAFF. The CDR3 DNA sequence: TGCGCCAGCAGTCAATCCCCCGCGGACAGGGTTAAGACTGAAGCTTTCTTT.